This T cell receptor beta chain appears in the sequencing data of a study of control samples from healthy donors and cancer patients. The CDR3 length is 14 residues. CDR1 is KGHDR, CDR2 SFDVKD, per germline. V was clipped by 3 bases and J by 0 bases, with 5 bases between them. Sequencing was performed with immunoSEQ multiplex PCR; in TCRdb, only in-frame clones are kept and a portion is missing. The data show approximately 190,000 clones, with about 89% seen just once and about 2% held by the top ten. The specimen sequenced was blood. V usage is TRBV24-1 and J usage is TRBJ1-5; D ambiguous. This clonotype was sampled from a man under 40 in good health. The CDR3 here is CATSDPPSNQPQHF. CDR3 in DNA: TGTGCCACCAGTGATCCCCCTAGCAATCAGCCCCAGCATTTT.